The T cell receptor (beta chain) described here comes from a study of T-cell memory formation after mild COVID-19. This clonotype was seen a handful of times. TCRdb re-derived calls from the 5' RACE reads in MiXCR, one entry per CDR3 protein. The sample contains over 150,000 distinct CDR3 sequences, over 10% of which appear only once. Trimming stripped 4 bases from V and 7 bases from J, with 20 bases between. The CDR3 extends over 15 amino acids. Germline assignment: CDR1 SGHDT and CDR2 YYEEEE. Material for sequencing was PBMCs or a T cell subset sorted from them (not recorded which). The genes are TRBV5-6 and TRBJ2-5, with D perhaps being TRBD1 or TRBD2 (5 bases each). This TCR was sampled from a man aged 18 to 29 who had mild COVID-19 (a few samples of this study predate the infection). Cell type and time point are not known. The CDR3 sequence: CASSLAPGSQGTQYF. In DNA form, the CDR3 reads TGTGCCAGCAGCCTAGCCCCGGGGTCTCAGGGGACCCAGTACTTC. The whole variable domain, filled in from reference TRBV5-6 and TRBJ2-5, reads DAGVTQSPTHLIKTRGQQVTLRCSPKSGHDTVSWYQQALGQGPQFIFQYYEEEERQRGNFPDRFSGHQFPNYSSELNVNALLLGDSALYLCASSLAPGSQGTQYFGPGTRLLVL.